The 5 T cell receptor beta chains below all came from one sample that was sequenced in a study of blood T cell repertoires in COVID-19. Clones were read by immunoSEQ multiplex PCR, and TCRdb kept only the in-frame ones, dropping some. The sample has 100,000 to 150,000 clones; 60% to 75% are singletons. What was sequenced was peripheral blood. These receptor sequences come from a woman between 65 and 79 years old with acute or convalescent COVID-19.

This chain joins TRBV6-5 and TRBJ1-2; D not resolved. Trimming took 6 bases from V and 7 from J, leaving 15 bases between them. CDR3 length: 13 residues. Germline CDR1 and CDR2: MNHEY and SVGAGI. In nucleotides, the CDR3 is TGTGCCAGCAGCCCGAGGAGGGTAGTTGGCTACACCTTC. Translated: CASSPRRVVGYTF.

The CDR3 protein is CASSLPPTGMNTEAFF. The CDR3 nucleotides are TGTGCCAGCAGCTTACCACCGACAGGGATGAACACTGAAGCTTTCTTT. The chain recombines TRBV7-8 with TRBJ1-1, with 7 nucleotides matching TRBD1. The junction had 6 bases not matched to a gene; V was cut back by 2 bases and J by 0 bases. From germline, CDR1 is SGHVS and CDR2 FQNEAQ. The CDR3 has 16 amino acids.

V is TRBV6-5 and J is TRBJ1-2; 7 bases are a match to TRBD1. Looked up from germline, CDR1 is MNHEY and CDR2 is SVGAGI. The ends lost 2 bases at V and 6 bases at J; junction bases unmatched: 3. CDR3 length: 13 amino acids. The CDR3 DNA reads as TGTGCCAGCAGTTACGGGACAGTGGATGGCTACACCTTC. Translated, it gives CASSYGTVDGYTF.

J is TRBJ1-5 and V is TRBV27, with 7 bases aligning to TRBD1. In germline, CDR1 is MNHEY, CDR2 SMNVEV (reference sequence). CDR3 size: 18 residues. V was clipped by 4 bases and J by 1 base; unmatched bases: 13. The CDR3, as DNA: TGTGCCAGCAGTTCAAGGGGGCAGGGCGGTGGAAGCAATCAGCCCCAGCATTTT. Its translation: CASSSRGQGGGSNQPQHF.

A few counts support this clone. The V and J genes are TRBV11-2 and TRBJ1-6, with a possible D match to TRBD1 (5 bases). The CDR3 is 13 residues long. From germline, CDR1 is SGHAT and CDR2 FQNNGV. V lost 6 bases and J 13 bases, leaving 16 bases between the germline ends. The CDR3 DNA sequence: TGTGCCAGCAGTTCCGGGACTGCTTCCCCCCTCCACTTT. The encoded protein is CASSSGTASPLHF.